The clone carrying this T cell receptor (beta chain) was observed a handful of times. This sample was included in a study of blood T cell repertoires in COVID-19. The overall study: Donors in the United States, Italy and Spain gave samples during acute or convalescent COVID-19. Sources were T cells, B-cell-depleted T cells, or PBMCs; the material itself was cDNA or gDNA.

Under the authors' procedure: It was from reference gene primer amplification that nucleated cell counts were estimated. The protocol was immunoSEQ multiplex PCR, while the TCRdb copy is restricted to in-frame clones and leaves out a portion. That table is the source of V, J and clone size, and D and trimming were worked out from the DNA. The profile covers 110,000 or so clones, with 84% appearing a single time and roughly 8% taken by the ten largest. The clonotype comes from a woman aged 40 to 49 with acute or convalescent COVID-19. The sample consisted of peripheral blood.

CDR3 sequence: CASSGTGVRDDYEQYF. CDR3 DNA: TGTGCCAGCAGTGGGACAGGGGTTCGGGACGACTACGAGCAGTACTTC. J is TRBJ2-7 and V is TRBV2; 9 bases line up with TRBD1. Germline V gene sequence: CDR1 SNHLY, CDR2 FYNNEI. The CDR3 is 16 residues long. V lost 4 bases to trimming and J lost 3 bases; unmatched junction nucleotides: 10.